The 5 T cell receptor beta chains below come from one sample, sequenced in a study of cytomegalovirus exposure and HLA in healthy donors. 60 Vbeta and 13 Jbeta primers were used in PCR. The protocol was immunoSEQ multiplex PCR, while the TCRdb copy is restricted to in-frame clones and leaves out a portion. The sample has 100,000 to 150,000 clones, more than 70% seen once. The source material was PBMCs. The receptors originated from a woman aged 55-70 years in good health and CMV-seronegative.

This chain connects TRBV28 to TRBJ1-1; 8 bases match TRBD1. CDR1 is MDHEN, CDR2 SYDVKM, per germline. The CDR3 extends over 15 amino acids. Trimming took 5 bases from V and 6 from J; bases not matched to a gene: 11. CDR3 bases: TGTGCCAGCAGTCCGCGGACAGGGACATCCTCTGAAGCTTTCTTT. Translating it yields CASSPRTGTSSEAFF.

CDR3 sequence (DNA): TGTGCCATCAGTGAGCCGGGCAATCAGCCCCAGCATTTT. Translated, it gives CAISEPGNQPQHF. V usage is TRBV10-3 and J usage is TRBJ1-5; D unresolved. The V gene's germline CDR1 is ENHRY and CDR2 SYGVKD. Trimming removed 2 bases at V and 2 bases at J, with 4 bases between. The CDR3 spans 13 residues.

The chain carries TRBV9 and TRBJ2-2; D perhaps matches TRBD2 (7 bases). The germline gives CDR1 SGDLS, CDR2 YYNGEE. The CDR3 totals 16 residues. V gave up 1 base and J gave up 7 bases, with 17 bases separating them. The CDR3 loop reads CASSVKRGGNGGELFF. DNA for the CDR3: TGTGCCAGCAGCGTAAAAAGGGGGGGTAACGGCGGGGAGCTGTTTTTT. The full variable domain, in which reference TRBV9 and TRBJ2-2 provide the parts outside the CDR3, is DSGVTQTPKHLITATGQRVTLRCSPRSGDLSVYWYQQSLDQGLQFLIQYYNGEERAKGNILERFSAQQFPDLHSELNLSSLELGDSALYFCASSVKRGGNGGELFFGEGSRLTVL.

This sequence joins TRBV7-6 and TRBJ1-4; weak D call: TRBD1 (5 bases). CDR1 is SGHVS, CDR2 FNYEAQ, per germline. The V and J ends lost 1 base and 5 bases respectively, with 26 bases between them. There are 20 residues in the CDR3. The CDR3 sequence: CASSLGGVQGILPRNEKLFF. The CDR3 nucleotides are TGTGCCAGCAGCTTAGGGGGCGTGCAAGGGATTCTACCGAGGAATGAAAAACTGTTTTTT. The full variable domain, in which reference TRBV7-6 and TRBJ1-4 provide the parts outside the CDR3, is GAGVSQSPRYKVTKRGQDVALRCDPISGHVSLYWYRQALGQGPEFLTYFNYEAQQDKSGLPNDRFSAERPEGSISTLTIQRTEQRDSAMYRCASSLGGVQGILPRNEKLFFGSGTQLSVL.

This clone was recorded once. The chain is built from TRBV9 and TRBJ2-3; D may be TRBD1 (6 bases). CDR1 is SGDLS and CDR2 is YYNGEE in the germline V gene. V shed 1 base and J shed 4 bases, with 13 bases lying between them. The CDR3 covers 15 residues. The CDR3 loop is CASSVLGAVSDTQYF. The CDR3 region has the DNA TGTGCCAGCAGCGTACTGGGGGCGGTGTCAGATACGCAGTATTTT. The complete variable domain, with remaining parts taken from reference TRBV9 and TRBJ2-3, reads DSGVTQTPKHLITATGQRVTLRCSPRSGDLSVYWYQQSLDQGLQFLIQYYNGEERAKGNILERFSAQQFPDLHSELNLSSLELGDSALYFCASSVLGAVSDTQYFGPGTRLTVL.